This TCR beta chain was found in a study of CD8 T cells in ankylosing spondylitis. About this clonotype: The antigen remains undetermined.

This CDR3 is built from 16 residues. J lost 0 bases, V lost 3 bases, and 7 bases had no gene match. The germline CDR1 and CDR2 sequences are DFQATT and SNEGSKA (reference sequence). MiXCR, run by TCRdb on the 5' RACE reads, gives a single entry per CDR3 protein. The sample shows under 950,000 distinct CDR3 sequences, roughly 20% of them seen only once. Study results and caveats: A TCR beta motif of fewer than ten highly homologous variants appeared characteristic of ankylosing spondylitis blood.

This clonotype originated in a male donor with ankylosing spondylitis. Sequencing was performed on blood, either unsorted or a sorted T cell fraction (not recorded which). The genes are TRBV20-1 and TRBJ2-3; TRBD2 agrees at 9 bases. Here the CDR3 reads CSASRGSGGSTDTQYF. CDR3 in DNA: TGCAGTGCTAGCAGGGGGAGCGGGGGGAGCACAGATACGCAGTATTTT.